The 32 T cell receptor beta chains in this list originate from one sample, sequenced in a study of early T cells in non-severe SARS-CoV-2 infection. One entry per CDR3 protein, called by TCRdb with MiXCR from the 5' RACE reads. Among 65,000 to 95,000 distinct CDR3 sequences listed, roughly 16% were seen once. Sequenced input: whole blood. The receptors derive from an adult who was a healthcare worker with PCR-confirmed SARS-CoV-2 infection or an uninfected control (not recorded which).

The chain carries TRBV11-2 and TRBJ1-1; possibly TRBD1 for D (5 bases). Per germline, CDR1 SGHAT and CDR2 FQNNGV. V was cut by 4 bases and J by 5 bases, with 11 bases left in between. This CDR3 is built from 13 residues. CDR3 nucleotides: TGTGCCAGCAGCTGGGACGGTCGGACTGAAGCTTTCTTT. It encodes CASSWDGRTEAFF.

The chain has TRBV3-1 and TRBJ2-7; 7 nucleotides match TRBD2. This CDR3 has 16 residues. In germline, CDR1 is LGHDT, CDR2 YNNKEL (reference sequence). V was clipped by 4 bases and J by 5 bases; unmatched bases: 14. CDR3: CASSPLGAGVLHEQYF. CDR3 nucleotides: TGTGCCAGCAGCCCCCTCGGGGCGGGGGTTCTCCACGAGCAGTACTTC.

This clonotype came up a few times. The chain has TRBV18 and TRBJ2-1; D may correspond to TRBD1 or TRBD2 (5 bases each). V lost 2 bases to trimming and J lost 7 bases, with 6 bases between them. The CDR3 is made up of 12 amino acids. Per the germline V gene, CDR1 is KGHSH and CDR2 is LQKENI. The CDR3 here is CASSPWGNEQFF. The CDR3 region has the DNA TGTGCCAGCTCACCATGGGGGAATGAGCAGTTCTTC. Using reference TRBV18 and TRBJ2-1 for the parts outside the CDR3, the full variable domain is NAGVMQNPRHLVRRRGQEARLRCSPMKGHSHVYWYRQLPEEGLKFMVYLQKENIIDESGMPKERFSAEFPKEGPSILRIQQVVRGDSAAYFCASSPWGNEQFFGPGTRLTVL.

This clonotype was counted a few times. The DNA of the CDR3 is TGTGCCAGCAGCCTGGCAGGGCAGTCAGAGACCCAGTACTTC. It is translated as CASSLAGQSETQYF. The gene calls are TRBV11-2 and TRBJ2-5; D perhaps matches TRBD1 (5 bases). The germline gives CDR1 SGHAT, CDR2 FQNNGV. The CDR3 consists of 14 residues. Deletions cut 5 bases from V and 4 bases from J, with 14 bases between.

This clonotype was detected only a few times. V and J are TRBV7-9 and TRBJ2-2, with no clear D. V lost 3 bases to trimming and J lost 7 bases, with 3 bases between them. The CDR3 is made up of 11 amino acids. CDR1 is SEHNR and CDR2 is FQNEAQ in the germline V gene (reference sequence). CDR3 coding DNA: TGTGCCAGCAGCTTCGTCGGGGAGCTGTTTTTT. This codes for CASSFVGELFF.

The rearrangement uses TRBV20-1 and TRBJ2-3, with TRBD2 identical over 14 bases. The CDR3 sequence is 16 residues long. Trimming removed 5 bases from V and 3 bases from J; junction bases left unmatched: 7. CDR1 and CDR2 (germline): DFQATT, SNEGSKA (reference sequence). This CDR3 reads CSAQGLAGGGTDTQYF. The CDR3, as DNA: TGCAGTGCTCAAGGACTAGCGGGAGGTGGGACAGATACGCAGTATTTT.

This clonotype was detected only a few times. The chain has TRBV30 and TRBJ2-1, with a tentative D call TRBD2 (6 bases). With 2 bases removed from V and 5 bases from J, the gap between germline ends came to 19 bases. Germline CDR1 GTSNPN, CDR2 SVGIG (reference sequence). CDR3 length: 16 residues. CDR3 sequence: CAWSPPFAGPHNEQFF. The CDR3 region has the DNA TGTGCCTGGAGTCCCCCCTTTGCGGGGCCTCACAATGAGCAGTTCTTC.

This chain links TRBV18 with TRBJ1-4, with D perhaps matching TRBD1 (6 bases). The CDR3 totals 16 residues. V was pared by 2 bases and J by 6 bases, with 16 bases between. From germline, CDR1 is KGHSH and CDR2 LQKENI. CDR3 protein: CASSPRATGSDEKLFF. CDR3 nucleotide sequence: TGTGCCAGCTCACCAAGGGCCACAGGGTCGGATGAAAAACTGTTTTTT.

This clonotype was seen repeatedly, ten times or more. The chain is built from TRBV18 and TRBJ2-7; 8 bases map to TRBD1. The CDR3 extends over 13 amino acids. Trimming at V came to 4 bases and at J to 7 bases, leaving 6 bases not matched to a gene. CDR1 is KGHSH, CDR2 LQKENI, per germline. The CDR3: CASSLGQGGEQYF. The CDR3 nucleotides read TGTGCCAGCTCACTCGGACAGGGCGGGGAGCAGTACTTC.

The chain links TRBV27 to TRBJ2-7, with D possibly TRBD2 on 6 matching bases. This CDR3 has 15 amino acids. Germline loops: CDR1 MNHEY, CDR2 SMNVEV (reference sequence). Trimming left V 7 bases short and J 0 bases short, with 16 bases between. The DNA of the CDR3 is TGTGCCAGCATATATGGCCGGGGGAGCTCCTACGAGCAGTACTTC. It codes for CASIYGRGSSYEQYF.

In this sample, this clonotype turned up a few times. The chain is built from TRBV7-9 and TRBJ2-1; 10 bases match TRBD2. Trimming took 4 bases from V and 1 from J; bases not matched to a gene: 7. Germline values: CDR1 SEHNR, CDR2 FQNEAQ (reference sequence). The CDR3 has 17 amino acids. The CDR3 bases are TGTGCCAGCAGCTCGACCCATAGCGGGAGGTCCTACAATGAGCAGTTCTTC. It translates to CASSSTHSGRSYNEQFF.

A few counts support this clonotype. The chain has TRBV28 and TRBJ2-1; D may be TRBD2 (6 bases). V was clipped by 6 bases and J by 2 bases, with 14 bases between them. The CDR3 has 15 amino acids. CDR1 and CDR2 (germline): MDHEN, SYDVKM. The chain's CDR3 is CASRVRDWPYNEQFF. CDR3 sequence (DNA): TGTGCCAGCAGGGTCCGGGACTGGCCCTACAATGAGCAGTTCTTC. The whole variable domain, remainder taken from reference TRBV28 and TRBJ2-1, is DVKVTQSSRYLVKRTGEKVFLECVQDMDHENMFWYRQDPGLGLRLIYFSYDVKMKEKGDIPEGYSVSREKKERFSLILESASTNQTSMYLCASRVRDWPYNEQFFGPGTRLTVL.

The rearrangement uses TRBV6-2 or TRBV6-3 and TRBJ1-5; D remains ambiguous. The CDR3 runs to 15 residues. The germline CDR1 and CDR2 sequences are MNHEY and SVGEGT. V lost 0 bases, J lost 3 bases, and 9 bases lay in between. As DNA, the CDR3 is TGTGCCAGCAGTTACTCATTTGGGGACAATCAGCCCCAGCATTTT. Translation gives CASSYSFGDNQPQHF.

This clonotype has more than one count but fewer than ten. This chain uses TRBV25-1 with TRBJ1-6, with TRBD1 as a possible D gene (6 bases). The CDR3 is made up of 15 amino acids. CDR1 and CDR2 from the germline V gene are MGHDK and SYGVNS. The ends were cut back, 6 bases at V and 10 bases at J, with 19 bases in the middle. As DNA, the CDR3 is TGTGCCAGCAGAGCACCGGGACACCTTGGCTCACCCCTCCACTTT. Residues: CASRAPGHLGSPLHF.

This clonotype was seen many times. The rearrangement joins TRBV19 to TRBJ1-5; 7 bases are shared with TRBD1. The CDR3 contains 14 residues. V lost 0 bases to trimming and J lost 6 bases; unmatched junction nucleotides: 2. The germline V gene encodes CDR1 LNHDA and CDR2 SQIVND (reference sequence). The CDR3 sequence is CASSIDRGSQPQHF. The CDR3 DNA is TGTGCCAGTAGTATAGACAGGGGGAGTCAGCCCCAGCATTTT. The variable domain in full, with the rest retrieved from reference TRBV19 and TRBJ1-5, is DGGITQSPKYLFRKEGQNVTLSCEQNLNHDAMYWYRQDPGQGLRLIYYSQIVNDFQKGDIAEGYSVSREKKESFPLTVTSAQKNPTAFYLCASSIDRGSQPQHFGDGTRLSIL.

By frequency in the sample, this clonotype is medium-sized (0.01 to 0.1%). The chain carries TRBV28 and TRBJ2-1; 7 positions agree with TRBD1. V lost 6 bases to trimming and J lost 5 bases; unmatched junction nucleotides: 7. This CDR3 is 14 amino acids long. In germline, CDR1 is MDHEN, CDR2 SYDVKM. In nucleotides, the CDR3 is TGTGCCAGCAGGAGAGGGACAGACAACAATGAGCAGTTCTTC. This gives the protein CASRRGTDNNEQFF.

This clonotype appeared a few times. Here the CDR3 reads CARSAAGSHEQYF. The DNA of the CDR3 is TGCGCCAGGTCAGCGGCAGGGTCCCACGAGCAGTACTTC. This chain connects TRBV10-2 to TRBJ2-7; D is perhaps TRBD1 or TRBD2 (5 bases each). The germline CDR1 and CDR2 sequences are WSHSY and SAAADI. The CDR3 runs 13 residues. V was pared by 9 bases and J by 5 bases, with 17 bases between.

V and J are TRBV2 and TRBJ2-1; 11 bases map to TRBD2. The trim removed 7 bases at V and 0 bases at J, leaving 11 bases unmatched. This CDR3 spans 18 amino acids. The germline V gene has CDR1 SNHLY and CDR2 FYNNEI. The DNA of the CDR3 is TGTGCCAGCATGGAACTAGCGGGGGTAACAAGCTCCTACAATGAGCAGTTCTTC. It is translated as CASMELAGVTSSYNEQFF.

The genes are TRBV29-1 and TRBJ1-1, with a weak D call TRBD1 (6 bases). Per the germline V gene, CDR1 is SQVTM and CDR2 is ANQGSEA. Trimming took off 5 bases at V and 4 bases at J, with 11 bases between the two ends. The CDR3 spans 12 residues. The CDR3 DNA sequence: TGCAGCGTTTCACAGGGCGGCACTGAAGCTTTCTTT. Its translation is CSVSQGGTEAFF.

This clonotype was counted between two and nine times. This chain uses TRBV2 with TRBJ2-6; tentatively, D is TRBD1 or TRBD2 (5 bases each). Trimming took 6 bases from V and 0 from J, leaving 15 bases between them. This CDR3 region has 17 residues. CDR1 and CDR2 from the germline V gene are SNHLY and FYNNEI. CDR3 protein: CASSEGRAPSGANVLTF. CDR3 nucleotide sequence: TGTGCCAGCAGCGAGGGACGGGCTCCCTCTGGGGCCAACGTCCTGACTTTC.

This chain connects TRBV29-1 to TRBJ1-2, with 10 bases fitting TRBD1. The V gene's germline CDR1 is SQVTM and CDR2 ANQGSEA. Unmatched junction bases numbered 3, after V lost 4 bases and J lost 1 base. The CDR3 spans 14 residues. Written as DNA, the CDR3 is TGCAGCGTTGGACAGGGGGCGAATAACTATGGCTACACCTTC. Translation: CSVGQGANNYGYTF. Together with reference TRBV29-1 and TRBJ1-2, the CDR3 gives the full variable domain: SAVISQKPSRDICQRGTSLTIQCQVDSQVTMMFWYRQQPGQSLTLIATANQGSEATYESGFVIDKFPISRPNLTFSTLTVSNMSPEDSSIYLCSVGQGANNYGYTFGSGTRLTVV.

A few counts support this clonotype. The V call is TRBV7-9, the J call TRBJ2-1; D may be TRBD1 (5 bases). Germline V gene data show CDR1 as SEHNR and CDR2 as FQNEAQ (reference sequence). This CDR3 has 12 residues. The V end was cut by 1 base, the J end by 10 bases, with 8 bases between. CDR3 nucleotides: TGTGCCAGCAGCTTAGAGGCAGGGGAGCAGTTCTTC. Amino acid sequence: CASSLEAGEQFF.

The chain's CDR3 is CASSPRGLADTQYF. In DNA, the CDR3 is TGTGCCAGCAGTCCCAGGGGCCTGGCAGATACGCAGTATTTT. This chain links TRBV12-3 or TRBV12-4 with TRBJ2-3; the D gene is possibly TRBD1 (6 bases). V was shortened by 5 bases and J by 4 bases, with 13 bases between the two germline ends. This CDR3 region has 14 residues.

Only a few counts were recorded for this clonotype. This chain links TRBV2 with TRBJ2-7, with D maybe TRBD1 (5 bases). The length of the CDR3 is 15 residues. V was trimmed by 1 base and J by 6 bases, leaving 16 bases between them. Looked up from germline, CDR1 is SNHLY and CDR2 is FYNNEI. The CDR3 bases are TGTGCCAGCAGTGAAGAAGAGGCAGGGTGGAGCGAGCAGTACTTC. Amino acids: CASSEEEAGWSEQYF.

This chain links TRBV5-4 with TRBJ1-1; D may be TRBD1 (6 bases). Germline V CDR1 and CDR2: SGHNT, YYREEE (reference sequence). The CDR3 is 15 residues long. V gave up 3 bases and J gave up 0 bases, with 12 bases separating them. The CDR3 spells CASSSRDTLNTEAFF. Written as DNA, the CDR3 is TGTGCCAGCAGCTCAAGGGACACACTGAACACTGAAGCTTTCTTT.

In its sample, this clonotype was seen many times. J is TRBJ2-7 and V is TRBV14, with 7 bases identical to TRBD1. CDR1 and CDR2 (germline): SGHDN, FVKESK. V was clipped by 4 bases and J by 2 bases; unmatched bases: 2. The CDR3 consists of 13 residues. In DNA, the CDR3 is TGTGCCAGCAGCCTGGGACAGACCTACGAGCAGTACTTC. Its translation is CASSLGQTYEQYF.

V gene TRBV7-9 combines with J gene TRBJ2-3; D not resolved. CDR1 is SEHNR and CDR2 is FQNEAQ in the germline V gene (reference sequence). This CDR3 spans 13 amino acids. Trimming shortened V by 5 bases and J by 5 bases, and 11 bases separated the two germline ends. The CDR3 region is CASSPWTQDTQYF. DNA of the CDR3: TGTGCCAGCAGCCCATGGACCCAAGATACGCAGTATTTT.

The rearrangement uses TRBV18 and TRBJ2-3; unclear D gene. V lost 6 bases and J 2 bases, leaving 12 bases between the germline ends. This CDR3 has 14 residues. Germline CDR1 reads KGHSH; CDR2 reads LQKENI. In DNA form, the CDR3 reads TGTGCCAGCTCCCCTGCCTCCTTCACAGATACGCAGTATTTT. Translation gives CASSPASFTDTQYF.

In its sample, this clonotype was seen a few times. The J gene is TRBJ1-3, the V gene TRBV20-1, with D hard to call. CDR1 is DFQATT, CDR2 SNEGSKA, per germline (reference sequence). The ends were cut back, 4 bases at V and 0 bases at J, with 10 bases in the middle. The CDR3 has 14 amino acids. DNA for the CDR3: TGCAGTGCTACCGGGTCGAGCTCTGGAAACACCATATATTTT. It translates to CSATGSSSGNTIYF.

There are a few counts of this clonotype. The chain combines TRBV10-3 with TRBJ1-1; 7 bases are shared with TRBD1. There are 14 residues in the CDR3. Per germline, CDR1 ENHRY and CDR2 SYGVKD. V shed 6 bases and J 5 bases; nucleotides not matched to a gene: 9. CDR3 amino acids: CAIRETGMTTEAFF. Written as DNA, the CDR3 is TGTGCCATCAGAGAGACAGGGATGACGACTGAAGCTTTCTTT.

This clonotype came up a few times. The chain employs TRBV28 and TRBJ1-2; 8 positions match TRBD1. Germline CDR1 MDHEN, CDR2 SYDVKM. This CDR3 contains 15 residues. V was pared by 6 bases and J by 5 bases, with 11 bases of the junction left unmatched. CDR3 amino acids: CASRDPRTGKYGYTF. CDR3 nucleotide sequence: TGTGCCAGCAGGGATCCGAGGACAGGGAAGTATGGCTACACCTTC.

CDR3 sequence (DNA): TGTGCCAGCAGCGGGGGACAGGGGGTTGAAGCTTTCTTT. Amino acid sequence: CASSGGQGVEAFF. The rearrangement uses TRBV7-9 and TRBJ1-1, with TRBD1 matching over 11 bases. V shed 5 bases and J 7 bases; nucleotides not matched to a gene: 3. In germline, CDR1 is SEHNR, CDR2 FQNEAQ (reference sequence). The CDR3 sequence is 13 residues long.